This is a list of T cell receptor beta chains from one sample in a study of cytomegalovirus exposure and HLA in healthy donors. Sequencing was performed with immunoSEQ multiplex PCR; in TCRdb, only in-frame clones are kept and a portion is missing. The sample consists of over 150,000 clones, about 90% of them appearing once. The source material was PBMCs. These receptors came from a man aged 18-30 years in good health and CMV-seropositive. The CDR3 runs from the conserved cysteine through the conserved F or W. The D gene is left open where the match is weak. Clone sizes are given selectively: once, few, many, or a class where the clone is expanded.

j_gene	v_gene	d_gene	abundance	CDR3aa	CDR3nt
TRBJ1-1	TRBV9	TRBD1	once	CASSFGTDTGAFF	TGTGCCAGCAGCTTTGGGACAGACACTGGAGCTTTCTTT
TRBJ1-5	TRBV5-1	TRBD1	-	CASSLEGQGQPQHF	TGCGCCAGCAGCTTGGAGGGACAGGGGCAGCCCCAGCATTTT
TRBJ2-7	TRBV28	-	few	CASSRDNSYEQYF	TGTGCCAGCAGTCGGGACAACTCCTACGAGCAGTACTTC
TRBJ2-1	TRBV9	-	-	CASSVRESWYNEQFF	TGTGCCAGCAGCGTCCGGGAGTCATGGTACAATGAGCAGTTCTTC
TRBJ2-5	TRBV7-2	TRBD2	-	CARRSLAGSTQYF	TGTGCCAGGAGGTCGCTAGCGGGATCGACCCAGTACTTC
TRBJ1-2	TRBV29-1	TRBD1	-	CSVAIAYRGPDGYTF	TGCAGCGTTGCCATTGCCTACAGGGGCCCAGATGGCTACACCTTC
TRBJ1-5	TRBV19	TRBD1	-	CASSIERTGRNQPQHF	TGTGCCAGTAGTATTGAGAGGACAGGGAGGAATCAGCCCCAGCATTTT
TRBJ1-2	TRBV25-1	-	-	CASSDSVSVTSNYGYTF	TGTGCCAGCAGTGATTCGGTCAGCGTTACTTCAAACTATGGCTACACCTTC
TRBJ2-1	TRBV2	TRBD2	-	CASSELAGHEQFF	TGTGCCAGCAGTGAACTAGCGGGCCATGAGCAGTTCTTC
TRBJ2-3	TRBV11-1	-	-	CASSFRLDTQYF	TGTGCCAGCAGCTTTAGACTAGATACGCAGTATTTT
TRBJ2-3	TRBV7-8	-	-	CASSLVQGHITDTQYF	TGTGCCAGCAGCTTAGTGCAGGGGCATATCACAGATACGCAGTATTTT
TRBJ2-3	TRBV5-4	-	-	CASSYSSGTDTQYF	TGTGCCAGCAGCTACTCTAGCGGCACAGATACGCAGTATTTT
TRBJ2-2	TRBV2	TRBD2	-	CASSHGGSGSYTGELFF	TGTGCCAGCAGTCACGGGGGTAGCGGGAGTTACACCGGGGAGCTGTTTTTT
TRBJ2-2	TRBV6-5	-	-	CASSPTHNTGELFF	TGTGCCAGCAGCCCAACTCATAACACCGGGGAGCTGTTTTTT
TRBJ1-3	TRBV11-3	-	-	CASSSSGTSGNTIYF	TGTGCCAGCAGCTCGAGCGGAACCTCTGGAAACACCATATATTTT
TRBJ1-5	TRBV10-3	-	-	CAISAHEAIGNQPQHF	TGTGCCATCAGTGCACACGAGGCGATTGGCAATCAGCCCCAGCATTTT
TRBJ1-1	TRBV19	-	-	CASSIATRGTGEAFF	TGTGCCAGTAGTATAGCGACCAGAGGAACGGGTGAAGCTTTCTTT
TRBJ1-2	TRBV19	-	-	CASSTGTRGNYGYTF	TGTGCCAGTAGTACAGGAACTAGAGGAAACTATGGCTACACCTTC
TRBJ2-5	TRBV7-8	-	-	CASSRLGWRETQYF	TGTGCCAGCAGCCGACTAGGGTGGCGGGAGACCCAGTACTTC
TRBJ2-3	TRBV29-1	-	once	CSAGGDTDTQYF	TGCAGCGCTGGAGGGGACACAGATACGCAGTATTTT
TRBJ2-7	TRBV6-5	TRBD1	-	CASSYNGQGVYEQYF	TGTGCCAGCAGTTACAACGGACAGGGAGTATACGAGCAGTACTTC
TRBJ2-7	TRBV28	TRBD1	once	CASSSPGGQGSYEQYF	TGTGCCAGCAGCTCACCAGGGGGACAGGGCTCCTACGAGCAGTACTTC
TRBJ1-4	TRBV4-1	TRBD1	-	CASSRKGQGNEKLFF	TGCGCCAGCAGCCGGAAGGGACAGGGAAATGAAAAACTGTTTTTT
TRBJ1-2	TRBV28	-	few	CASSTTGRNYGYTF	TGTGCCAGCAGTACGACCGGGAGAAACTATGGCTACACCTTC
TRBJ2-2	TRBV18	TRBD2	-	CASSALAGGQNTGELFF	TGTGCCAGCTCAGCCTTAGCGGGAGGCCAGAACACCGGGGAGCTGTTTTTT
TRBJ1-5	TRBV10-3	-	-	CAIGGGPQSAQHF	TGTGCCATCGGGGGAGGGCCCCAATCAGCCCAGCATTTT
TRBJ1-3	TRBV27	TRBD1	-	CAGSTGAGNTIYF	TGTGCCGGTTCGACAGGGGCTGGAAACACCATATATTTT
TRBJ2-7	TRBV9	TRBD2	-	CASSASSGRAYEQYF	TGTGCCAGCAGCGCATCTAGCGGGAGGGCCTACGAGCAGTACTTC
TRBJ2-4	TRBV6-5	-	once	CASSYGAGMGGNIQYF	TGTGCCAGCAGTTACGGGGCTGGGATGGGAGGCAACATTCAGTACTTC
TRBJ2-1	TRBV4-2	-	-	CASSQALTSFNEQFF	TGTGCCAGCAGCCAAGCCCTGACTAGTTTCAATGAGCAGTTCTTC
TRBJ2-7	TRBV5-4	TRBD2	-	CASSKGLAELGLYEQYF	TGTGCCAGCAGCAAGGGACTAGCGGAATTAGGCCTCTACGAGCAGTACTTC
TRBJ1-2	TRBV9	TRBD1	-	CASSVGFMGQPLYGYTF	TGTGCCAGCAGCGTAGGTTTTATGGGACAGCCACTGTATGGCTACACCTTC
TRBJ2-7	TRBV10-3	TRBD1	-	CAIRNRDRAYEQYF	TGTGCCATCAGGAACCGGGACAGGGCCTACGAGCAGTACTTC
TRBJ1-1	TRBV10-3	TRBD1	-	CAISTPGQDTEAFF	TGTGCCATCAGTACTCCGGGACAGGACACTGAAGCTTTCTTT
TRBJ2-7	TRBV4-2	TRBD1	-	CASSQDGTGGHSSYEQYF	TGTGCCAGCAGCCAAGATGGGACAGGGGGCCACAGCTCCTACGAGCAGTACTTC
TRBJ2-2	TRBV5-1	-	-	CASSKGQNTGELFF	TGCGCCAGCAGCAAGGGACAAAACACCGGGGAGCTGTTTTTT
TRBJ2-1	TRBV7-9	TRBD2	-	CASSLSLAGEYNEQFF	TGTGCCAGCAGCTTATCCTTAGCGGGGGAGTACAATGAGCAGTTCTTC
TRBJ2-7	TRBV19	-	-	CASSDWGAGQLTSYEQYF	TGTGCCAGTAGCGATTGGGGGGCGGGACAGCTTACTTCCTACGAGCAGTACTTC
TRBJ1-5	TRBV28	-	few	CASSTQGSNQPQHF	TGTGCCAGCAGTACACAGGGAAGCAATCAGCCCCAGCATTTT
TRBJ1-5	TRBV15	TRBD1	-	CATSMLDRTGGFPISPQHF	TGTGCCACCAGCATGCTCGATCGGACAGGGGGCTTCCCTATCAGCCCCCAGCATTTT
TRBJ1-5	TRBV19	-	-	CASSIVGRGDQPQHF	TGTGCCAGTAGTATAGTGGGCAGGGGCGATCAGCCCCAGCATTTT
TRBJ2-7	TRBV7-8	-	once	CASSPEGGFYEQYF	TGTGCCAGCAGCCCCGAGGGCGGATTCTACGAGCAGTACTTC
TRBJ1-4	TRBV28	TRBD1	-	CASSTGTAWGKLFF	TGTGCCAGCAGCACCGGGACAGCTTGGGGAAAACTGTTTTTT
TRBJ2-7	TRBV11-3	-	-	CASSSRGGEQYF	TGTGCCAGCAGCTCTAGGGGGGGCGAGCAGTACTTC
TRBJ1-5	TRBV7-6	-	-	CASSDTTGSSNQPQHF	TGTGCCAGCAGCGATACTACAGGGAGTAGCAATCAGCCCCAGCATTTT
TRBJ2-3	TRBV27	TRBD1	-	CASREPGQGWDTQYF	TGTGCCAGCAGGGAGCCGGGACAGGGTTGGGATACGCAGTATTTT
TRBJ2-3	TRBV19	TRBD2	-	CASSIGTSGRADTQYF	TGTGCCAGTAGTATAGGTACTAGCGGGAGGGCAGATACGCAGTATTTT
TRBJ2-1	TRBV6-1	-	-	CASSEGLGGGPGDEQFF	TGTGCCAGCAGTGAGGGCCTTGGGGGGGGCCCAGGGGATGAGCAGTTCTTC
TRBJ2-1	TRBV6-5	-	-	CASSSAEPGYNEQFF	TGTGCCAGCAGTTCGGCCGAACCGGGGTACAATGAGCAGTTCTTC
TRBJ2-2	TRBV5-4	TRBD2	-	CASSRTSGNTGELFF	TGTGCCAGCAGCCGGACTAGCGGGAACACCGGGGAGCTGTTTTTT
TRBJ2-7	TRBV6-5	-	-	CASSYRGNFPYEQYF	TGTGCCAGCAGTTACCGGGGGAATTTCCCCTACGAGCAGTACTTC
TRBJ2-7	TRBV11-2	-	few	CASSLLGRSEQYF	TGTGCCAGCAGCTTATTGGGGCGGAGCGAGCAGTACTTC
TRBJ1-5	TRBV18	TRBD1	-	CASSPPGTVEPQHF	TGTGCCAGCTCACCACCGGGGACAGTGGAGCCCCAGCATTTT
TRBJ2-7	TRBV11-2	TRBD2	-	CASSFPGLVVYEQYF	TGTGCCAGCAGCTTTCCGGGACTAGTCGTCTACGAGCAGTACTTC
TRBJ2-7	TRBV5-1	TRBD1	-	CASSIGTGGEQYF	TGCGCCAGCAGCATAGGGACAGGGGGCGAGCAGTACTTC
TRBJ2-3	TRBV5-4	-	once	CASARYLDTRTDTQYF	TGTGCCAGCGCACGTTACTTGGACACGCGCACAGATACGCAGTATTTT